Only a few counts were recorded for the clone carrying this T cell receptor beta chain. TCRdb fed the reads into MiXCR, producing one record per CDR3 protein. The sample lists roughly 180,000 distinct CDR3 sequences, under 30% occurring once. The source of the sample is a study of T cell repertoires in cytomegalovirus infection. Across the whole study: Both a matching HLA type and CMV infection were indicated by public TCR beta signatures.

CDR3 length: 14 amino acids. Germline V CDR1 and CDR2: MNHEY, SVGEGT. V lost 6 bases and J lost 8, with 14 bases in between. This chain links TRBV6-2 or TRBV6-3 with TRBJ1-6; a weak D match, TRBD1 (5 bases). The source of this sequence is a human donor in good health (CMV status not recorded). Some clones in this sample may be carry-over from other donors' samples. Material for sequencing was PBMCs. CDR3 sequence: CASSSGNRYSPLHF. The CDR3 DNA reads TGTGCCAGCAGCTCAGGGAATCGGTATTCACCCCTCCACTTT.